This record covers a single T cell receptor (beta chain). Germline V gene lookup returns CDR1 ENHRY and CDR2 SYGVKD. CDR3 size: 13 residues. Trimming stripped 3 bases from V and 3 bases from J, with 9 bases between. This sample is drawn from a study of blood T cell repertoires in COVID-19. Profiling relied on immunoSEQ multiplex PCR, and the TCRdb table lists in-frame clones only, not all of them. The sample consists of about 240,000 clones, 75% to 85% of them appearing once. The sequence was obtained from a woman older than 75 with COVID-19, enrolled during active disease. The genes are TRBV10-3 and TRBJ2-7; tentatively, D is TRBD1 (6 bases). The specimen sequenced was peripheral blood. CDR3: CAISDLGGYEQYF. The DNA for the CDR3 is TGTGCCATCAGTGATTTAGGGGGCTACGAGCAGTACTTC.